A single T cell receptor beta chain is shown here with its context. Some clones are missing from TCRdb's copy, which holds only in-frame ones; the method was immunoSEQ multiplex PCR. The sample gives 200,000 or so clones, about 94% of which show up once; more than 1.3% is in the top ten. This record comes from a study of control samples from healthy donors and cancer patients. The CDR3 loop spans 16 amino acids. V lost 2 bases and J lost 8; bases outside the gene matches: 6. CDR1 and CDR2 (germline): MNHEY, SVGAGI. The chain uses TRBV6-5 and TRBJ1-6; 10 positions agree with TRBD1. The sequence derives from a man in his forties or fifties in good health. Sequenced sample: blood. The CDR3 sequence is CASSYLPGTGDSPLHF. The CDR3 DNA reads as TGTGCCAGCAGTTACCTTCCCGGGACAGGGGATTCACCCCTCCACTTT.